These T cell receptor beta chains were read from a single sample in a study of blood T cells in healthy people across ages. Each CDR3 protein gets one entry after TCRdb re-called the 5' RACE reads with MiXCR. The sample includes approximately 1.5 million distinct CDR3 sequences, 35% to 45% of them seen just once. The sequenced sample was blood. The receptors derive from a young woman in good health. Both conserved end residues are trimmed from each CDR3. Each record gives: J gene, V gene, CDR3 protein.

TRBJ2-5 | TRBV11-2 | ASSLQADQETQY
TRBJ1-5 | TRBV27 | ASSLFGLVGPQH
TRBJ2-1 | TRBV11-2 | ASSSQDYRSYNEQF
TRBJ2-7 | TRBV6-5 | ASSLVDSGSYEQY
TRBJ1-6 | TRBV20-1 | SARSSRRGSPLH
TRBJ1-5 | TRBV11-2 | ASSLDRGPHRPQH
TRBJ2-1 | TRBV18 | ASSPPTSQPYNEQF
TRBJ1-1 | TRBV18 | ASSKDRGVVNTEAF
TRBJ1-4 | TRBV5-1 | ASSFGRGFEKLF
TRBJ2-1 | TRBV6-5 | AISRRGSHSYNEQF
TRBJ2-7 | TRBV20-1 | SARLTGLTYERY
TRBJ2-5 | TRBV6-5 | ASRPDRNHQETQY
TRBJ2-5 | TRBV7-2 | ASSLFSNLADQETQY
TRBJ2-1 | TRBV4-3 | ASSQGVLLNEQF
TRBJ2-3 | TRBV4-1 | ASSQESTRSTQY
TRBJ2-3 | TRBV3-1 | ASSYLLDHGDTQY
TRBJ2-3 | TRBV6-5 | ASSWGQVSTDTQY
TRBJ2-2 | TRBV7-9 | SPGLANTGELF
TRBJ2-3 | TRBV29-1 | SVVIAGGHQRTQY
TRBJ1-6 | TRBV6-5 | ASSYQGAVGNSPLH
TRBJ1-5 | TRBV20-1 | SARPGGEPQH
TRBJ2-1 | TRBV7-8 | ASSSGGAGGYNEQF
TRBJ1-5 | TRBV12-3/TRBV12-4 | ASRSTGGYQPQH
TRBJ1-2 | TRBV6-5 | ASSQGRDNAGYT
TRBJ2-1 | TRBV6-5 | ASSYWASPDNEQF
NA | TRBV5-5 | ASSPPPSAFYEQY
TRBJ2-3 | TRBV18 | ASSPKAGLDTQY
TRBJ2-7 | TRBV18 | ASSPPTSYEQY
TRBJ1-5 | TRBV12-3/TRBV12-4 | ASSQSDRGLISNQPQH
TRBJ1-4 | TRBV27 | ASSRPGLAEKLF
NA | TRBV6-2/TRBV6-3 | ASSYSIDRPGEQY
TRBJ1-2 | TRBV2 | ASSGMSRAGYT
TRBJ2-7 | TRBV4-1 | ASSHLDRVNEQY
TRBJ2-3 | TRBV4-1 | ASSLRGVGSPLGTDTQY
TRBJ2-1 | TRBV20-1 | SARMGGRSYNEQF
TRBJ2-1 | TRBV4-3 | ASSQELAGGGYEQF
TRBJ2-1 | TRBV20-1 | SARGRGGISHSSYNEQF
TRBJ1-2 | TRBV2 | ASSELGQGNGYT
TRBJ1-2 | TRBV7-6 | ASSRWRGQDSQGYT
TRBJ2-3 | TRBV3-1 | ASSPGHTLGTDTQY
TRBJ1-5 | TRBV6-2/TRBV6-3 | ASSFAYGTPSNQPQH
TRBJ2-3 | TRBV12-3/TRBV12-4 | ASSPYKSTDTQY
TRBJ1-2 | TRBV12-3/TRBV12-4 | ASSLSGVRVYT
TRBJ1-2 | TRBV12-3/TRBV12-4 | ASSFRQRGNYGYT
TRBJ1-1 | TRBV25-1 | ASSEWGLYTEAF
TRBJ2-1 | TRBV4-2 | ASSQEEGGFPYNEQF
NA | TRBV20-1 | SARYSGSHYEQY
TRBJ1-2 | TRBV6-5 | ASSYSNPGMSYGYT
TRBJ1-1 | TRBV9 | ASSVASGSEAF
TRBJ2-7 | TRBV20-1 | SATRAMGYEQY
TRBJ1-5 | TRBV27 | ASSSHTGTGIDQPQH
TRBJ1-1 | TRBV3-1 | ASSFAGRSEAF
NA | TRBV2 | ATGTGFYNEQY
TRBJ2-1 | TRBV7-9 | ASSFPRGDERF